This T cell receptor beta chain was observed in a study of cytomegalovirus exposure and HLA in healthy donors. The CDR3 consists of 14 residues. CDR1 and CDR2 from the germline V gene are MDHEN and SYDVKM. V dropped 7 bases and J dropped 2; count of bases not matched to a gene: 4. It was with 60 Vbeta and 13 Jbeta primers that the PCR ran. Clones were sequenced by immunoSEQ multiplex PCR, and TCRdb holds only the in-frame ones, with some missing. The sample lists more than 75,000 clones, approximately 81% seen once, with 6.2% in the top ten. The TCR was taken from a woman in her forties or fifties in good health and CMV-seropositive. The chain uses TRBV28 and TRBJ1-5; 8 bases align to TRBD1. Sequencing input: PBMCs. The CDR3 coding sequence is TGTGCCAGCACGACAGGGGATGGCAATCAGCCCCAGCATTTT. Residues: CASTTGDGNQPQHF.